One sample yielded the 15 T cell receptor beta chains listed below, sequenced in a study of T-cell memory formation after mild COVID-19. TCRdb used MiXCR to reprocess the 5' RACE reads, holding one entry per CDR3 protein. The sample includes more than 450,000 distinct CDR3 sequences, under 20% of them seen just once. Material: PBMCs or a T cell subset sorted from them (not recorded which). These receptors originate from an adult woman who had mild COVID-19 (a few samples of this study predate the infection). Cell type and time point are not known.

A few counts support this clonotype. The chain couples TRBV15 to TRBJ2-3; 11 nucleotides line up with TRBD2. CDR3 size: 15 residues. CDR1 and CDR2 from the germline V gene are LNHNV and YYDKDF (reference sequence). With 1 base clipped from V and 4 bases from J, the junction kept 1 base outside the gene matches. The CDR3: CATSRVAGGPDTQYF. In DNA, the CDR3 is TGTGCCACCAGCAGAGTAGCGGGGGGGCCAGATACGCAGTATTTT.

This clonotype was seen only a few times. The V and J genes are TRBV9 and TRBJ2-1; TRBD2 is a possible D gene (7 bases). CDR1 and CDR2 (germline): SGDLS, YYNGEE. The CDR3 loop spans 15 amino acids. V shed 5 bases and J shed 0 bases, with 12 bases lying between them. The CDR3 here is CASRRGGASYNEQFF. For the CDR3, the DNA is TGTGCCAGCAGAAGAGGGGGGGCCTCCTACAATGAGCAGTTCTTC.

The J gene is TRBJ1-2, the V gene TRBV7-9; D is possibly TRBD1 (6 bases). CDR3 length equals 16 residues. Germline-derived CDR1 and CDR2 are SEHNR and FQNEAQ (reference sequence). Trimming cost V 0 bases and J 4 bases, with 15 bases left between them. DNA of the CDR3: TGTGCCAGCAGCTTAGCGATTGGTACAGGGCTCTATGGCTACACCTTC. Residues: CASSLAIGTGLYGYTF.

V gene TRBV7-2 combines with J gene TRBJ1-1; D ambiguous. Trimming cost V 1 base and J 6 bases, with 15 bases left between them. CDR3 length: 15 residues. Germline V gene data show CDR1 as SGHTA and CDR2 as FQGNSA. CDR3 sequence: CASSLVTLTAAEAFF. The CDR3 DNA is TGTGCCAGCAGCTTAGTGACCCTGACGGCCGCTGAAGCTTTCTTT. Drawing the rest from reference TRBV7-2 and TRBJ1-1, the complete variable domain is GAGVSQSPSNKVTEKGKDVELRCDPISGHTALYWYRQSLGQGLEFLIYFQGNSAPDKSGLPSDRFSAERTGGSVSTLTIQRTQQEDSAVYLCASSLVTLTAAEAFFGQGTRLTVV.

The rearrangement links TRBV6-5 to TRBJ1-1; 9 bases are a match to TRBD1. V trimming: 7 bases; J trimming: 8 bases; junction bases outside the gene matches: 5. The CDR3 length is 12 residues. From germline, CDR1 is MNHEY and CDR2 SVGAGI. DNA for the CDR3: TGTGCCAGCACGACAGGGGGGAAAGAAGCTTTCTTT. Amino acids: CASTTGGKEAFF.

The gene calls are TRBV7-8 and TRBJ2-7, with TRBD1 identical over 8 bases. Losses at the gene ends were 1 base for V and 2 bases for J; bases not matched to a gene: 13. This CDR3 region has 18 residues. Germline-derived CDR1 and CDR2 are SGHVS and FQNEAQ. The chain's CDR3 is CASSLGWQGATLAYEQYF. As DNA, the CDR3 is TGTGCCAGCAGCTTAGGGTGGCAGGGGGCGACTCTCGCCTACGAGCAGTACTTC.

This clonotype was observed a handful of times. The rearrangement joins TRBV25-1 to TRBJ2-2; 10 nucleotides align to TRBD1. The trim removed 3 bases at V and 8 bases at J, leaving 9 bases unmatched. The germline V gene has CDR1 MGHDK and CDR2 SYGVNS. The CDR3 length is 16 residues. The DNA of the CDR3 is TGTGCCAGCAGTGACCGGCGGACAGGGGGGGAAGGGGAGCTGTTTTTT. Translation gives CASSDRRTGGEGELFF. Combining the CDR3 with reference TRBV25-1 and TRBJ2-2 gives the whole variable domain EADIYQTPRYLVIGTGKKITLECSQTMGHDKMYWYQQDPGMELHLIHYSYGVNSTEKGDLSSESTVSRIRTEHFPLTLESARPSHTSQYLCASSDRRTGGEGELFFGEGSRLTVL.

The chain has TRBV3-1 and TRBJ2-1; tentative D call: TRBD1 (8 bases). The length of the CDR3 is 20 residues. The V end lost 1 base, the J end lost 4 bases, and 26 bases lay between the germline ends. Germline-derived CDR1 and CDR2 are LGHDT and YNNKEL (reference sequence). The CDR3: CASSQGDRTPWTRAYNEQFF. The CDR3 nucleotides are TGTGCCAGCAGCCAAGGGGACAGGACACCCTGGACTAGGGCGTACAATGAGCAGTTCTTC.

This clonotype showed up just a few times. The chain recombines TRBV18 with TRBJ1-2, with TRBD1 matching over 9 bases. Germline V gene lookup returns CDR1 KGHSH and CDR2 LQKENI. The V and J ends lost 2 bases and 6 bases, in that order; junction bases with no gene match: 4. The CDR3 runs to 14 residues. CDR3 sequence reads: CASSPIQGADGYTF. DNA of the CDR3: TGTGCCAGCTCACCAATACAGGGGGCTGATGGCTACACCTTC. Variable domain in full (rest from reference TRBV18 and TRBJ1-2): NAGVMQNPRHLVRRRGQEARLRCSPMKGHSHVYWYRQLPEEGLKFMVYLQKENIIDESGMPKERFSAEFPKEGPSILRIQQVVRGDSAAYFCASSPIQGADGYTFGSGTRLTVV.

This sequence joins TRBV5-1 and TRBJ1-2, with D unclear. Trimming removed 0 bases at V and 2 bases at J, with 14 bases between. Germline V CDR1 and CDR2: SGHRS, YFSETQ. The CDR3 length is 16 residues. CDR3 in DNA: TGCGCCAGCAGCTTGGCCCACAGCGGAGTAAACTATGGCTACACCTTC. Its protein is CASSLAHSGVNYGYTF.

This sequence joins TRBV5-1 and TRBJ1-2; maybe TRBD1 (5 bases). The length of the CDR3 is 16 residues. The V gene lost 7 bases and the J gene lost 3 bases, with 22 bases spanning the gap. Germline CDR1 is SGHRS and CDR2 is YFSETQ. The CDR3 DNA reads TGCGCCAGCGGGTACGGCGCCGGGGACGGAGACTATGGCTACACCTTC. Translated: CASGYGAGDGDYGYTF.

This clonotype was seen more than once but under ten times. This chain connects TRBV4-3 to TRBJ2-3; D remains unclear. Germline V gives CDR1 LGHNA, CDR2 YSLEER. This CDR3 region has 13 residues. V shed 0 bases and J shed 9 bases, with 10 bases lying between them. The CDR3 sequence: CASSQDGLRTQYF. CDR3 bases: TGCGCCAGCAGCCAAGACGGGCTCAGAACGCAGTATTTT.

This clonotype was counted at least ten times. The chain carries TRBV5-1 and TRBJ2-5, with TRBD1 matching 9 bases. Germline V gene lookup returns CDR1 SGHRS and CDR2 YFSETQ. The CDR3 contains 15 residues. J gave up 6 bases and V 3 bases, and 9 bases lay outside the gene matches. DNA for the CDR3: TGCGCCAGCAGCTGGCGGGACAGGGTCGACAAGACCCAGTACTTC. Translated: CASSWRDRVDKTQYF.

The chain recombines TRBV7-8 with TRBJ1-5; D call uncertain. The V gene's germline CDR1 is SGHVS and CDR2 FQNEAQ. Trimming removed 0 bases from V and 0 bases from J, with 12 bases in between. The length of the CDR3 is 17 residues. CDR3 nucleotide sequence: TGTGCCAGCAGCTTAGCAACGGTGGCAGGTAGCAATCAGCCCCAGCATTTT. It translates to CASSLATVAGSNQPQHF.

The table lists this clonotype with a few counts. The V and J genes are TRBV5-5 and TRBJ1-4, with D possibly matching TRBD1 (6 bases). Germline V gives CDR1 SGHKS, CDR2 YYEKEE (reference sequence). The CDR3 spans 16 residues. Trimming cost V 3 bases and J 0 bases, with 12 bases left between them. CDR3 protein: CASSWDTYATNEKLFF. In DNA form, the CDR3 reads TGTGCCAGCAGCTGGGACACATATGCAACTAATGAAAAACTGTTTTTT.